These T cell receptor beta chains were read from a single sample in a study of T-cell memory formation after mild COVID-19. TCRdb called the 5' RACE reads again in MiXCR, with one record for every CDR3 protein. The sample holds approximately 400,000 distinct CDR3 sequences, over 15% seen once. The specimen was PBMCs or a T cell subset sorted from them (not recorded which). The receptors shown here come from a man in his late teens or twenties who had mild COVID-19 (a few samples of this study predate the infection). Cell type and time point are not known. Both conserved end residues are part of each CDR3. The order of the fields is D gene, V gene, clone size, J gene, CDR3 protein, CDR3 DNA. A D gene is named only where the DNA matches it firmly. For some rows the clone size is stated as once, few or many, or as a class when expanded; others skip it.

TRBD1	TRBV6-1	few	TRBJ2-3	CASSPGQGVSDTQYF	TGTGCCAGCAGTCCTGGACAGGGGGTCTCAGATACGCAGTATTTT
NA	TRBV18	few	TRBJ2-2	CASTSTRNTGELFF	TGTGCCAGCACCTCGACGAGGAACACCGGGGAGCTGTTTTTT
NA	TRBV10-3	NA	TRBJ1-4	CAIRGGPDEKLFF	TGTGCCATCAGGGGGGGTCCCGATGAAAAACTGTTTTTT
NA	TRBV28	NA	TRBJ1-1	CASSTREWGTEAFF	TGTGCCAGCAGTACGAGGGAGTGGGGCACTGAAGCTTTCTTT
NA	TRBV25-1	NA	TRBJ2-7	CASSDPRGAGEQYF	TGTGCCAGCAGTGACCCACGAGGGGCCGGCGAGCAGTACTTC
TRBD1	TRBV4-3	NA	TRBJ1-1	CASSQGDRGTEAFF	TGCGCCAGCAGCCAAGGAGACAGGGGTACTGAAGCTTTCTTT
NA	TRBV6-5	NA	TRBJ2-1	CASARGSSSYNEQFF	TGTGCCAGTGCCCGGGGTTCGAGCTCCTACAATGAGCAGTTCTTC
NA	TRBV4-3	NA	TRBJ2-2	CASSQELFVRELFF	TGCGCCAGCAGCCAAGAATTATTTGTCAGGGAGCTGTTTTTT
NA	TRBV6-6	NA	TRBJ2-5	CASRPRGNQETQYF	TGTGCCAGCAGGCCACGGGGAAACCAAGAGACCCAGTACTTC
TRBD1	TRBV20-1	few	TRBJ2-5	CSATRQGGETQYF	TGCAGTGCTACCAGACAGGGGGGGGAGACCCAGTACTTC
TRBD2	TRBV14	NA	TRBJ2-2	CASSLFRGGFGGELFF	TGTGCCAGCAGCCTTTTTCGCGGGGGATTCGGCGGGGAGCTGTTTTTT
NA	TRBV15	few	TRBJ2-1	CATSTGTSTYNEQFF	TGTGCCACCAGCACTGGGACCTCGACCTACAATGAGCAGTTCTTC
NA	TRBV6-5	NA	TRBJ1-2	CASSYSSVYGYTF	TGTGCCAGCAGTTACTCATCGGTATATGGCTACACCTTC
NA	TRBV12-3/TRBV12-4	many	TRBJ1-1	CASSPTQNTEAFF	TGTGCCAGCAGTCCGACACAGAACACTGAAGCTTTCTTT
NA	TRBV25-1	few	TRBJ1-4	CASSEYQGSEKLFF	TGTGCCAGCAGTGAATACCAGGGCAGTGAAAAACTGTTTTTT
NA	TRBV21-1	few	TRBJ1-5	CASSKIGTGHQPQHF	TGTGCCAGCAGCAAAATAGGGACAGGGCATCAGCCCCAGCATTTT
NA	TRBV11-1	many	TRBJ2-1	CASSLARELGEQFF	TGTGCCAGCAGCTTAGCCAGGGAACTCGGAGAGCAGTTCTTC
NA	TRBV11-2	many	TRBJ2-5	CASSIGLAQETQYF	TGTGCCAGCAGCATCGGGCTAGCCCAAGAGACCCAGTACTTC
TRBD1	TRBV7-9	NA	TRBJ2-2	CASGQASRRNGELFF	TGTGCCAGCGGACAGGCCTCAAGACGGAACGGGGAGCTGTTTTTT
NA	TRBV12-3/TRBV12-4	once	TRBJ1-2	CARSLEKYGYTF	TGTGCCAGAAGTTTGGAGAAGTATGGCTACACCTTC
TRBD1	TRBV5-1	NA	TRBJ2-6	CAREDRGCSGANVLTF	TGCGCCAGGGAGGACAGGGGCTGCTCTGGGGCCAACGTCCTGACTTTC
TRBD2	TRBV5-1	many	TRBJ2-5	CASSLGAGGSEETQYF	TGCGCCAGCAGCTTGGGAGCGGGGGGGTCGGAAGAGACCCAGTACTTC
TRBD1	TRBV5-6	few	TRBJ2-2	CASSLDRGTHTGELFF	TGTGCCAGCAGCCTGGACAGGGGGACGCACACCGGGGAGCTGTTTTTT
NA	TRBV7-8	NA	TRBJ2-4	CASSPRDLAKNIQYF	TGTGCCAGCAGCCCCCGGGACCTAGCCAAAAACATTCAGTACTTC
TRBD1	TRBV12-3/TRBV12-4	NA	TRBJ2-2	CASSVDRAGTGELFF	TGTGCCAGCAGCGTGGACAGGGCGGGCACCGGGGAGCTGTTTTTT
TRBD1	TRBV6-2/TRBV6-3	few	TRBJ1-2	CASTADRDGDGYTF	TGTGCCAGCACCGCGGACAGGGATGGGGATGGCTACACCTTC
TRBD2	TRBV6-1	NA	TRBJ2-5	CASSRLTSGGSETQYF	TGTGCCAGCAGTCGATTGACTAGCGGGGGGTCAGAGACCCAGTACTTC
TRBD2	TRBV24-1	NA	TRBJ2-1	CATSDSGGPPYNEQFF	TGTGCCACCAGTGACAGCGGGGGGCCTCCTTACAATGAGCAGTTCTTC
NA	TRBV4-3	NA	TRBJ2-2	CASSQERRRGAGELFF	TGCGCCAGCAGCCAAGAAAGAAGGCGGGGTGCCGGGGAGCTGTTTTTT
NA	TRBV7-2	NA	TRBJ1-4	CARSRRINEKLFF	TGTGCCAGAAGTCGACGTATTAATGAAAAACTGTTTTTT
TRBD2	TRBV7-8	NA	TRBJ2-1	CASSPTSGGGYNEQFF	TGTGCCAGCAGCCCGACTAGCGGGGGGGGGTACAATGAGCAGTTCTTC
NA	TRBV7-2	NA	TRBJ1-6	CASSRRQGPNSPLHF	TGTGCCAGCAGTCGTCGGCAGGGCCCTAATTCACCCCTCCACTTT
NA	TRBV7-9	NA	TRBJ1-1	CASSLGPPEAFF	TGTGCCAGCAGCTTAGGCCCCCCTGAAGCTTTCTTT
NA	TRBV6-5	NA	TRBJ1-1	CASSYPRGMNTEAFF	TGTGCCAGCAGTTACCCCAGGGGAATGAACACTGAAGCTTTCTTT
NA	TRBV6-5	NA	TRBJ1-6	CASSYSIAGEGNSPLHF	TGTGCCAGCAGTTACTCTATCGCCGGCGAGGGTAATTCACCCCTCCACTTT
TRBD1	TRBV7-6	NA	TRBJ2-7	CASSSTGGTYEQYF	TGTGCCAGCAGCTCGACAGGGGGGACCTACGAGCAGTACTTC
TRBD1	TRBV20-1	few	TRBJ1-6	CSAGTGYYNSPLHF	TGCAGTGCTGGGACAGGGTACTATAATTCACCCCTCCACTTT
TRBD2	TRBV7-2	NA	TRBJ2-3	CASSLGLAGRDTQYF	TGTGCCAGCAGCTTAGGACTAGCGGGGAGGGATACGCAGTATTTT
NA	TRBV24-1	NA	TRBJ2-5	CATSAGLPQETQYF	TGTGCCACCAGTGCGGGACTCCCACAAGAGACCCAGTACTTC
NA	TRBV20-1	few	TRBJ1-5	CTVASTGRYQPQHF	TGCACCGTCGCTTCGACAGGCAGATATCAGCCCCAGCATTTT
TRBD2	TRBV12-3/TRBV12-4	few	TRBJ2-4	CASSLGGTLAKNIQYF	TGCGCCAGCAGCTTGGGAGGGACCTTAGCCAAAAACATTCAGTACTTC
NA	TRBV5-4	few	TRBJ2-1	CASSLEQASNEQFF	TGTGCCAGCAGCTTGGAACAGGCTTCCAATGAGCAGTTCTTC
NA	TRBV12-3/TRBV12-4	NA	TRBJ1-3	CASSTGRGNTIYF	TGTGCCAGCAGTACAGGACGGGGAAACACCATATATTTT
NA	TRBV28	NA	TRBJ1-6	CASSPGGVNSPLHF	TGTGCCAGCAGTCCGGGTGGGGTGAATTCACCCCTCCACTTT
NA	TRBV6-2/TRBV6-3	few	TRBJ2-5	CASSLFSGTQYF	TGTGCCAGCAGCCTCTTCAGTGGGACCCAGTACTTC
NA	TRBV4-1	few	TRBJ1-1	CASSQSGDTEAFF	TGCGCCAGCAGCCAATCGGGGGACACTGAAGCTTTCTTT
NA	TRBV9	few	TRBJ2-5	CASSVSDVTAQYF	TGTGCCAGCAGCGTCTCTGACGTTACAGCCCAGTACTTC
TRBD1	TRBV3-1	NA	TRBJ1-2	CASSFPGNRGFGYTF	TGTGCCAGCAGCTTTCCCGGAAACAGGGGGTTTGGCTACACCTTC
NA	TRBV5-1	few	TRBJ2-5	CASERLGPQETQYF	TGCGCCAGCGAAAGATTGGGCCCACAAGAGACCCAGTACTTC